This T cell receptor (beta chain) derives from a study of T cell responses to AZD1222 COVID-19 vaccine. Study-wide context: Analysis merged second doses at about 4 or about 12 weeks. The study, taken as a whole, reports: Clonal diversity may have been underestimated, and the donors were mostly white British, with more females than males. With dominance at 160-218 and 743-854, vaccine-associated CD4 TCRs spanned spike.

To note about this clone: Its antigen remains unidentified.

Germline loops: CDR1 SGDLS, CDR2 YYNGEE. There are 15 residues in the CDR3. V dropped 6 bases and J dropped 0 bases, with 12 bases sitting between them. Sequenced by immunoSEQ multiplex PCR; TCRdb stores in-frame clones only, minus some. Here the sample spans 95,000 to 150,000 clones, roughly nine tenths being singletons. The sequences come from peripheral blood, collected on day 0 of AZD1222 vaccination. The sequence came from an adult in good health. The gene calls are TRBV9 and TRBJ2-2; the D gene is possibly TRBD1 (5 bases). The CDR3 nucleotides are TGTGCCAGCACCCGTACAGGAACGAACACCGGGGAGCTGTTTTTT. It translates to CASTRTGTNTGELFF.